Listed below are T cell receptor beta chains from one sample, sequenced in a study of cytomegalovirus exposure and HLA in healthy donors. The data were produced by immunoSEQ multiplex PCR, yet TCRdb's version contains in-frame clones alone and is incomplete. The top ten clones hold around 1% of a sample with some 150,000 clones, approximately 79% of them seen once. The sequenced sample consisted of PBMCs. The receptor source for this set is a male donor in good health and CMV-seronegative. CDR3s include the opening cysteine and the closing phenylalanine or tryptophan. Each record gives: J gene, V gene, clone size, D gene, CDR3 protein, CDR3 DNA. The D gene is left open where the match is weak. Clone size is given for some rows only: seen once, a few or many times, or a class if the clone is expanded.

>TRBJ1-2|TRBV30|-|-
CAWSRDTPNYGYTF
TGTGCCTGGAGTCGGGACACCCCTAACTATGGCTACACCTTC
>TRBJ1-2|TRBV27|-|TRBD1
CASSSSGGRGYGYTF
TGTGCCAGCAGTTCCTCAGGGGGGCGGGGCTATGGCTACACCTTC
>TRBJ1-2|TRBV7-9|-|-
CASSLEQGGPRNGYTF
TGTGCCAGCAGCTTAGAACAGGGAGGGCCAAGGAATGGCTACACCTTC
>TRBJ1-2|TRBV9|-|-
CASSVEQGQSYGYTF
TGTGCCAGCAGCGTCGAACAGGGACAAAGCTATGGCTACACCTTC
>TRBJ2-3|TRBV5-1|-|TRBD2
CASTLAGAGDTQYF
TGCGCCAGCACTCTAGCGGGGGCGGGGGATACGCAGTATTTT
>TRBJ2-1|TRBV14|-|TRBD2
CASSQGSTSGGASFPYNEQFF
TGTGCCAGCAGCCAAGGAAGTACTAGCGGGGGGGCCTCCTTCCCCTACAATGAGCAGTTCTTC
>TRBJ2-3|TRBV6-5|-|TRBD1
CASSAPRTGGRTQYF
TGTGCCAGCAGTGCCCCGCGAACAGGGGGGCGAACGCAGTATTTT
>TRBJ2-3|TRBV6-5|-|TRBD2
CASSLTSGGAHTQYF
TGTGCCAGCAGTTTAACTAGCGGGGGGGCTCATACGCAGTATTTT
>TRBJ1-2|TRBV5-4|-|TRBD1
CASSLGLTGDGYGYTF
TGTGCCAGCAGCTTGGGTCTTACAGGGGATGGCTATGGCTACACCTTC
>TRBJ1-1|TRBV6-5|-|TRBD1
CASRSGGRGTEAFF
TGTGCCAGCAGATCAGGGGGCCGGGGCACTGAAGCTTTCTTT
>TRBJ2-7|TRBV7-2|once|-
CASSFTRGYEQYF
TGTGCCAGCAGCTTTACCAGGGGCTACGAGCAGTACTTC
>TRBJ2-1|TRBV6-1|-|TRBD2
CASSEDRRGGGEQFF
TGTGCCAGCAGTGAAGATCGGCGGGGGGGCGGTGAGCAGTTCTTC
>TRBJ1-2|TRBV6-6|once|TRBD1
CASSYLGQGNGDGYTF
TGTGCCAGCAGTTACTTGGGACAGGGAAATGGCGATGGCTACACCTTC
>TRBJ1-5|TRBV6-5|-|-
CASIETGAIQPQHF
TGTGCCAGCATTGAGACAGGAGCCATTCAGCCCCAGCATTTT
>TRBJ2-7|TRBV7-2|-|TRBD1
CASSLEGQGPPYEQYF
TGTGCCAGCAGCTTAGAAGGACAGGGGCCACCCTACGAGCAGTACTTC
>TRBJ1-2|TRBV23-1|-|-
CASSQQGLKYGYTF
TGCGCCAGCAGTCAACAGGGGCTAAAGTATGGCTACACCTTC
>TRBJ1-2|TRBV6-5|-|-
CASGGDGYGYTF
TGTGCCAGCGGAGGGGACGGCTATGGCTACACCTTC
>TRBJ1-2|TRBV5-1|-|-
CASSLGPGANYGYTF
TGCGCCAGCAGCTTGGGGCCGGGGGCTAACTATGGCTACACCTTC
>TRBJ2-7|TRBV19|few|TRBD1
CASSIMTGGYEQYF
TGTGCCAGTAGTATTATGACAGGGGGCTACGAGCAGTACTTC
>TRBJ2-6|TRBV30|-|-
CAWRGRDSSFSGANVLTF
TGTGCCTGGAGGGGGCGGGACAGCTCCTTCTCTGGGGCCAACGTCCTGACTTTC
>TRBJ2-7|TRBV30|-|-
CAWSVGTGAYEQYF
TGTGCCTGGAGTGTTGGGACGGGAGCCTACGAGCAGTACTTC
>TRBJ1-5|TRBV7-8|-|TRBD1
CASSPGQGVPQPQHF
TGTGCCAGCAGCCCGGGACAGGGGGTCCCTCAGCCCCAGCATTTT
>TRBJ2-3|TRBV27|-|TRBD2
CASSPPPSGTDTQYF
TGTGCCAGCAGTCCCCCGCCTAGCGGAACAGATACGCAGTATTTT
>TRBJ2-5|TRBV30|few|TRBD2
CAWRPRGGGTQYF
TGTGCCTGGAGGCCGCGGGGGGGTGGGACCCAGTACTTC
>TRBJ1-4|TRBV27|-|-
CASSFSPTGGLFF
TGTGCCAGCAGTTTCTCCCCAACAGGAGGGCTGTTTTTT
>TRBJ2-1|TRBV15|-|TRBD2
CATSRGVTSGTNNEQFF
TGTGCCACCAGCAGAGGGGTGACTAGCGGGACGAACAATGAGCAGTTCTTC